A single sample gave rise to the 32 T cell receptor beta chains below, sequenced in a study of blood T cells in healthy people across ages. The use of a sample-barcoded 5' primer and a J-beta primer mix characterized a second PCR of 7 to 11 cycles. TCRdb reprocessed the 5' RACE reads via MiXCR and lists one record per CDR3 protein. The sample carries 700,000 or so distinct CDR3 sequences, approximately 40% recorded once. Sample: blood. All receptors come from a man older than 75 in good health.

The V call is TRBV7-9, the J call TRBJ2-3; 12 bases map to TRBD2. Germline V gives CDR1 SEHNR, CDR2 FQNEAQ (reference sequence). This CDR3 region has 17 residues. Trimming cost V 10 bases and J 2 bases; bases outside gene matches: 13. CDR3 nucleotides: TGTGCCACCAGAAGACTAGCGGGAGTCCGGGCCACAGATACGCAGTATTTT. This translates into CATRRLAGVRATDTQYF.

This clonotype was counted a few times. It may be a read error: a sequence one base away is much more abundant. V usage is TRBV20-1 and J usage is TRBJ2-7, with 10 bases aligning to TRBD2. Trimming at V came to 5 bases and at J to 7 bases, leaving 20 bases not matched to a gene. This CDR3 is built from 17 residues. Germline-derived CDR1 and CDR2 are DFQATT and SNEGSKA (reference sequence). CDR3 loop: CSAPHRLAGKSYNEQYF. The DNA for the CDR3 is TGCAGTGCTCCCCACCGACTAGCGGGTAAATCCTACAATGAGCAGTACTTC.

This clonotype was recorded a few times. The chain links TRBV7-2 to TRBJ2-3; no firm D call. The CDR3 is 13 residues long. Germline lookup yields CDR1 SGHTA and CDR2 FQGNSA. V lost 2 bases and J lost 5, with 8 bases in between. The CDR3 protein is CASSLSIQDTQYF. In nucleotides, the CDR3 is TGTGCCAGCAGCTTAAGTATTCAAGATACGCAGTATTTT. Using reference TRBV7-2 and TRBJ2-3 for the parts outside the CDR3, the full variable domain is GAGVSQSPSNKVTEKGKDVELRCDPISGHTALYWYRQSLGQGLEFLIYFQGNSAPDKSGLPSDRFSAERTGGSVSTLTIQRTQQEDSAVYLCASSLSIQDTQYFGPGTRLTVL.

This chain joins TRBV5-6 and TRBJ2-7; tentatively, D is TRBD1 (5 bases). Trimming took 1 base from V and 6 from J, leaving 14 bases between them. Germline V gene data show CDR1 as SGHDT and CDR2 as YYEEEE. The CDR3 consists of 14 residues. In DNA form, the CDR3 reads TGTGCCAGCAGCTTGAAGAGACAGATTTCCGAGCAGTACTTC. Residues: CASSLKRQISEQYF.

This clonotype was seen only a few times. This may come from a read error, since a much larger clone is one base off. The chain carries TRBV20-1 and TRBJ2-7; 7 bases are shared with TRBD2. The germline gives CDR1 DFQATT, CDR2 SNEGSKA (reference sequence). This CDR3 spans 14 amino acids. The V segment lost 2 bases and the J segment 7 bases; nucleotides outside the gene matches: 11. CDR3 bases: TGCAGTGCTAGAAATCGAATAGCGGGCAATGAGCAGTACTTC. This gives the protein CSARNRIAGNEQYF.

CDR3 nucleotide sequence: TGTGCCAGCCGGGGGGACGGGACTAGGAGGACAGATACGCAGTATTTT. Translated: CASRGDGTRRTDTQYF. The chain uses TRBV14 and TRBJ2-3; 8 nucleotides match TRBD2. Germline V gene sequence: CDR1 SGHDN, CDR2 FVKESK. V was clipped by 8 bases and J by 3 bases; unmatched bases: 13. The CDR3 has 16 residues.

This clonotype was recorded a few times. The chain has TRBV20-1 and TRBJ2-1; D uncertain. The germline gives CDR1 DFQATT, CDR2 SNEGSKA (reference sequence). Trimming shortened V by 0 bases and J by 13 bases, and 13 bases separated the two germline ends. The CDR3 spans 12 residues. CDR3 sequence reads: CSARDPWSGQFF. The CDR3 DNA follows: TGCAGTGCTAGAGATCCGTGGAGTGGTCAGTTCTTC.

The table lists this clonotype with a few counts. The CDR3: CATSRDIEREQYF. The CDR3 region has the DNA TGTGCCACCAGCAGAGATATAGAGCGCGAGCAGTACTTC. The genes are TRBV15 and TRBJ2-7; D uncertain. Trimming removed 0 bases at V and 6 bases at J, with 9 bases between. Germline assignment: CDR1 LNHNV and CDR2 YYDKDF (reference sequence). The length of the CDR3 is 13 residues.

This clonotype has only a few counts. This chain connects TRBV27 to TRBJ1-2; 7 positions match TRBD1. This CDR3 is built from 14 residues. Looked up from germline, CDR1 is MNHEY and CDR2 is SMNVEV (reference sequence). The V gene end was trimmed by 7 bases and the J gene end by 3 bases; junction bases not matched to a gene: 8. This CDR3 is CASKRRGLDYGYTF. CDR3 DNA: TGTGCCAGCAAAAGGAGGGGGCTGGACTATGGCTACACCTTC.

This clonotype has just one count. CDR3: CASSFGRLAGVNEQYF. CDR3 bases: TGTGCCAGCAGCTTCGGGAGGCTAGCGGGAGTGAATGAGCAGTACTTC. This chain links TRBV13 with TRBJ2-5; 10 bases fit TRBD2. This CDR3 region has 16 residues. Germline V gene data show CDR1 as PRHDT and CDR2 as FYEKMQ (reference sequence). Trimming cost V 3 bases and J 11 bases; bases outside gene matches: 15.

This clonotype was detected only a few times. This chain uses TRBV7-2 with TRBJ2-3; 14 bases align to TRBD2. With V trimmed by 5 bases and J by 4 bases, 8 bases remained unmatched. The CDR3 has 17 residues. Germline loops: CDR1 SGHTA, CDR2 FQGNSA. CDR3 loop: CASSARTSGGPSDTQYF. CDR3 bases: TGTGCCAGCAGCGCCCGGACTAGCGGGGGGCCGTCAGATACGCAGTATTTT.

This clonotype was picked up a small number of times. The genes are TRBV5-1 and TRBJ2-1, with TRBD2 identical over 9 bases. The CDR3 is 15 residues long. V was pared by 3 bases and J by 6 bases, with 7 bases of the junction left unmatched. Per the germline V gene, CDR1 is SGHRS and CDR2 is YFSETQ. The CDR3 protein is CASSSIAGAVNEQFF. The CDR3 region has the DNA TGCGCCAGCAGCTCCATAGCGGGAGCGGTCAATGAGCAGTTCTTC.

This clonotype has at least ten counts. The genes are TRBV29-1 and TRBJ1-4; D remains unclear. The CDR3 has 12 amino acids. Trimming shortened V by 3 bases and J by 5 bases, and 7 bases separated the two germline ends. The germline gives CDR1 SQVTM, CDR2 ANQGSEA. The CDR3 region has the DNA TGCAGCGTTGATCCCGGGAATGAAAAACTGTTTTTT. Translated, it gives CSVDPGNEKLFF. The variable domain in full, completed from reference TRBV29-1 and TRBJ1-4, reads SAVISQKPSRDICQRGTSLTIQCQVDSQVTMMFWYRQQPGQSLTLIATANQGSEATYESGFVIDKFPISRPNLTFSTLTVSNMSPEDSSIYLCSVDPGNEKLFFGSGTQLSVL.

This clonotype appeared a few times. The chain recombines TRBV6-2 or TRBV6-3 with TRBJ2-3; D is ambiguous. Looked up from germline, CDR1 is MNHEY and CDR2 is SVGEGT. The CDR3 runs to 13 residues. The V gene lost 7 bases and the J gene lost 0 bases, with 8 bases spanning the gap. CDR3 sequence reads: CASTLDSTDTQYF. Written as DNA, the CDR3 is TGTGCCAGCACCTTGGACAGCACAGATACGCAGTATTTT.

This chain joins TRBV18 and TRBJ2-3, with 7 bases that match TRBD2. Germline lookup yields CDR1 KGHSH and CDR2 LQKENI. The CDR3 sequence is 14 residues long. Trimming took 3 bases from V and 4 from J; bases not matched to a gene: 4. CDR3 sequence reads: CASSPAGASDTQYF. CDR3 bases: TGTGCCAGCTCACCGGCGGGAGCATCAGATACGCAGTATTTT.

The chain joins TRBV24-1 to TRBJ2-2; the match to TRBD2 covers 8 bases. There are 16 residues in the CDR3. Germline assignment: CDR1 KGHDR and CDR2 SFDVKD. V shed 4 bases and J 5 bases; nucleotides not matched to a gene: 8. CDR3 amino acids: CATSDLSGSRTGELFF. CDR3 bases: TGTGCCACCAGTGACCTAAGCGGGAGTAGGACCGGGGAGCTGTTTTTT.

Concerning this clonotype: The junction departs from germline at one end; a sequencing error may be responsible. This chain links TRBV24-1 with TRBJ2-5; D is unclear. CDR3 size: 11 residues. Germline loops: CDR1 KGHDR, CDR2 SFDVKD. CDR3 coding DNA: TGTGCCACCAGCGATTCGGAGACCCAGTACTTC. It encodes CATSDSETQYF.

This clonotype came up once. The chain is built from TRBV12-3 or TRBV12-4 and TRBJ2-7; no reliable D call. The DNA matches TRBJ2-5 better at its end, which makes the J call doubtful. This CDR3 has 12 residues. The CDR3: CASSRPLGTQYF. CDR3 nucleotide sequence: TGTGCCAGCAGCCGACCGCTGGGGACCCAGTACTTC.

This clonotype was found a few times. This chain links TRBV30 with TRBJ2-6; 7 bases are a match to TRBD1. Per germline, CDR1 GTSNPN and CDR2 SVGIG (reference sequence). Germline trimming cut 2 bases from V and 2 bases from J; bases unmatched to any gene: 9. The CDR3 is made up of 17 amino acids. CDR3 DNA sequence: TGTGCCTGGAGTTCTCTAGACGGGACAGCTGGGGCCAACGTCCTGACTTTC. As protein: CAWSSLDGTAGANVLTF.

This sequence joins TRBV5-1 and TRBJ2-5; the D call may be TRBD1 or TRBD2 (5 bases each). The V gene lost 3 bases and the J gene lost 11 bases, with 20 bases spanning the gap. Per the germline V gene, CDR1 is SGHRS and CDR2 is YFSETQ. The CDR3 has 14 residues. CDR3 loop: CASSSSRDGAGQYF. The CDR3 DNA follows: TGCGCCAGCAGCTCGTCCCGGGACGGGGCCGGGCAGTACTTC.

The genes are TRBV6-1 and TRBJ2-7; TRBD2 aligns across 8 bases. The V gene's germline CDR1 is MNHNS and CDR2 SASEGT. This CDR3 has 15 residues. Trimming took 4 bases from V and 7 from J; bases not matched to a gene: 12. The CDR3 DNA sequence: TGTGCCAGCAGTGGACAGCGGGAGACGTACAATGAGCAGTACTTC. Translating gives CASSGQRETYNEQYF.

This sequence joins TRBV20-1 and TRBJ1-5; the match to TRBD1 covers 12 bases. The J segment lost 2 bases and the V segment lost 1 base, leaving 12 bases of the junction unmatched. The germline CDR1 and CDR2 sequences are DFQATT and SNEGSKA (reference sequence). This CDR3 has 19 amino acids. The CDR3 region has the DNA TGCAGTGCTAGAGTCCCCGGGACAGGGGGCGCCGCGGGCAATCAGCCCCAGCATTTT. Its protein is CSARVPGTGGAAGNQPQHF.

This clonotype has more than one count but fewer than ten. The J gene is TRBJ1-6, the V gene TRBV25-1; D remains unclear. The CDR3 totals 14 residues. V shed 1 base and J shed 8 bases, with 9 bases lying between them. Germline V gene data show CDR1 as MGHDK and CDR2 as SYGVNS. CDR3 region: CASSEFTDYSPLHF. CDR3 bases: TGTGCCAGCAGTGAATTCACTGATTATTCACCCCTCCACTTT.

The chain has TRBV4-3 and TRBJ2-6; D unresolved. Germline CDR1 is LGHNA and CDR2 is YSLEER. The CDR3 length is 16 residues. Trimming cost V 0 bases and J 0 bases, with 6 bases left between them. In DNA, the CDR3 is TGCGCCAGCAGCCAAGATCCTTACTCTGGGGCCAACGTCCTGACTTTC. Translation: CASSQDPYSGANVLTF.

The V and J genes are TRBV7-9 and TRBJ2-1, with 11 bases fitting TRBD2. The V gene's germline CDR1 is SEHNR and CDR2 FQNEAQ (reference sequence). The V segment lost 4 bases and the J segment 6 bases; nucleotides outside the gene matches: 11. CDR3 size: 17 residues. The CDR3 DNA follows: TGTGCCAGCAGCTCTCGACTAGCGGGACACCTTCGCAATGAGCAGTTCTTC. This encodes CASSSRLAGHLRNEQFF.

This clonotype has just one count. This rearrangement joins TRBV9 to TRBJ2-1; TRBD1 matches at 8 bases. Germline CDR1 reads SGDLS; CDR2 reads YYNGEE. V trimming: 7 bases; J trimming: 7 bases; junction bases outside the gene matches: 16. This CDR3 contains 16 residues. The CDR3 reads CASGLQGRTGRNEQFF. Here the CDR3 DNA reads TGTGCCAGCGGCCTCCAGGGACGGACAGGGAGGAATGAGCAGTTCTTC.

The chain joins TRBV7-2 to TRBJ1-1, with D perhaps TRBD1 (6 bases). The germline V gene encodes CDR1 SGHTA and CDR2 FQGNSA. This CDR3 region has 14 residues. With 5 bases removed from V and 7 bases from J, the gap between germline ends came to 17 bases. CDR3 sequence (DNA): TGTGCCAGCAGCGAATCCCCCGGGGGCGGTGAAGCTTTCTTT. Translation: CASSESPGGGEAFF. Together with reference TRBV7-2 and TRBJ1-1, the CDR3 gives the full variable domain: GAGVSQSPSNKVTEKGKDVELRCDPISGHTALYWYRQSLGQGLEFLIYFQGNSAPDKSGLPSDRFSAERTGGSVSTLTIQRTQQEDSAVYLCASSESPGGGEAFFGQGTRLTVV.

A few counts support this clonotype. This chain links TRBV7-2 with TRBJ2-1; TRBD1 matches 7 bases. CDR3 length: 16 residues. The V gene's germline CDR1 is SGHTA and CDR2 FQGNSA. V lost 5 bases to trimming and J lost 4 bases; unmatched junction nucleotides: 11. DNA for the CDR3: TGTGCCAGCAGCACCTTTTCCGGGACAGCTTACAATGAGCAGTTCTTC. Amino acid sequence: CASSTFSGTAYNEQFF.

This clonotype occurred a few times. The chain combines TRBV9 with TRBJ2-7; no clear D. This CDR3 spans 14 amino acids. The V gene's germline CDR1 is SGDLS and CDR2 YYNGEE. The ends were cut back, 0 bases at V and 0 bases at J, with 7 bases in the middle. CDR3 region: CASSVVETSYEQYF. CDR3 DNA sequence: TGTGCCAGCAGCGTAGTAGAGACCTCCTACGAGCAGTACTTC.

In this sample, this clonotype turned up a few times. V is TRBV7-2 and J is TRBJ2-3; 11 bases map to TRBD2. Germline trimming cut 2 bases from V and 3 bases from J; bases unmatched to any gene: 19. The germline V gene has CDR1 SGHTA and CDR2 FQGNSA. CDR3 length equals 21 residues. Written as DNA, the CDR3 is TGTGCCAGCAGCTTAATTCAGAGATCCAGACTAGCGGGGTCTACAACAGATACGCAGTATTTT. The encoded protein is CASSLIQRSRLAGSTTDTQYF.

The rearrangement links TRBV4-1 to TRBJ1-2; no reliable D call. V dropped 0 bases and J dropped 0 bases, with 11 bases sitting between them. Germline V gene lookup returns CDR1 MGHRA and CDR2 YSYEKL. The CDR3 consists of 16 residues. The CDR3 loop is CASSQEWATANYGYTF. The CDR3 region has the DNA TGCGCCAGCAGCCAAGAGTGGGCCACAGCTAACTATGGCTACACCTTC.

This rearrangement joins TRBV20-1 to TRBJ2-7, with D tentatively TRBD1 (6 bases). V was shortened by 6 bases and J by 3 bases, with 18 bases between the two germline ends. This CDR3 region has 14 residues. The V gene's germline CDR1 is DFQATT and CDR2 SNEGSKA (reference sequence). The CDR3 DNA is TGCAGTGCCCCGGCACAACAGGGAAGCTACGAGCAGTACTTC. Protein product: CSAPAQQGSYEQYF.